This T cell receptor beta chain derives from a study of blood T cell repertoires in COVID-19. About the research overall: PBMCs, B-cell-depleted T cells, or T cells were the source of the cDNA or gDNA that made up the material.

TCRdb keeps only in-frame clones here, not all; method: immunoSEQ multiplex PCR. The table lists a few hundred thousand clones, 88% of them singletons. The CDR3 totals 13 residues. The receptor comes from a woman in her 40s who had recovered from COVID-19. V and J are TRBV21-1 and TRBJ2-1; TRBD1 is the table's D call, not checked against the DNA. TRBV21-1 is a documented pseudogene. Input material: PBMCs or T cells enriched from blood (not recorded which). For the CDR3, the DNA is TGTGCCAGGTACAGGGGGTCCTACAATGAGCAGTTCTTC. As protein: CARYRGSYNEQFF.